Described below is a single TCR beta chain sequence and its context. Its antigen target is currently unknown. No base-level quality is on record; no much larger clone is a single base apart. The protocol used for the library was 5' RACE. The sequencer was an Illumina HiSeq 2500. A second about 6 to 11 cycle PCR used a sample-barcoded 5' primer and a J-beta primer mix. A template-switch 5' adaptor carrying 12 random nucleotides introduced a unique molecular identifier onto each TCR beta cDNA molecule. Each sample yielded at least 3 million CDR3-containing paired-end reads. First-strand cDNA was synthesized from all RNA with the Mint cDNA synthesis kit, primed by a TRBC-specific oligonucleotide. After uracil-DNA glycosylase treatment, a first 18-cycle PCR used universal primers M1SS and BC2_uni_R on all cDNA. The study's processing was this. For normalization, 1 million high-quality reads were randomly selected from each sample, with every read carrying a distinct molecular identifier. Instead of being binned into consensus sequences, reads with shared molecular identifiers were discarded. MiTCR, with a Q25 quality threshold and the strictest error-elimination algorithm, was used for CDR3 identification, clonotype clustering and error correction. A nonparametric unseen species model with Euler transformation was used to estimate a lower bound on total TCR beta diversity. TCRdb took the public reads, trimmed them with fastp at Q25, ran MiXCR for clone calling and kept in-frame beta chains. When rows share a CDR3 protein, they turn into one entry using the most common DNA and genes. The V and J calls and clone size come from TCRdb's table, not from the authors' own analysis. The sample table contains 750,000 to 950,000 distinct CDR3 sequences; only one count was recorded for roughly 29% of them. Together, the top ten hold roughly 10% of the sample.

These data are taken from a study of blood T cells in healthy people across ages (dated by TCRdb to 2013 to 2016). In the study overall: In model experiments, template switching captured roughly one uniquely barcoded TCR beta cDNA molecule for every two T cells. Donors were grouped into four age groups: young (average approximately 15 years), middle-aged (39), aged (around 60) and long-lived (just over 80). The study analyzed two additional independent replicas of 1 million unique cDNA reads from the same blood draw for two donors, one aged 18 to 29 and one aged 80 or older. The study measured age-related changes in TCR beta repertoire diversity using deep sequencing normalized with unique cDNA molecular identifiers.

The germline V and J ends show losses of 0 bases and 1 base respectively, and no gene match explains 3 bases of the junction. The CDR3 covers 17 residues, taking in both the cysteine and the phenylalanine. The sequence is cut down to CDR3 DNA, 51 bases in frame from base 1. The germline V gene (reference sequence) specifies MNHNY as CDR1 and SVGAGI as CDR2. Points the paper makes about the study in general: Total diversity estimates from one million sequenced T cells were considered lower bounds and underestimates. As age increased, observed TCR beta diversity per million T cells dropped in a roughly linear way, and a significant reduction was already evident by age 40. Observed TCR beta diversity correlated strongly with the percentage of naive T cells measured by flow cytometry. Because profiling used bulk unsorted PBMCs, naive and antigen-experienced compartments could not be compared conclusively. The long-lived group showed more naive CD4+ T cells, fewer expanded clones and increased TCR diversity than the aged group, suggesting age selection. The CMV infection status of donors was not known, potentially confounding age-related changes in expanded clonotypes.

The donors were 40 or so Caucasian individuals from Russia, aged roughly 6 to 100 years, who were systemically healthy. Each donor gave around 9.9 milliliters of peripheral blood, collected into EDTA-treated Vacutainer tubes. Ficoll-Paque density-gradient centrifugation was used to isolate PBMCs, with at least 6.5 million per sample. Trizol reagent was used to extract total RNA from the PBMCs, yielding at least 5 micrograms per sample. For every donor, flow cytometry on a PBMC aliquot measured the percentage of naive CD45RAhigh/CD27high T cells. These data also formed part of another study, on T cells of mothers and their children. As noted in the second study: Nine systemically healthy Caucasian individuals served as donors, namely three mothers together with their six children. cDNA synthesis consumed the entire amount of extracted RNA, loaded at about 1.5 ug RNA in each 15 ul reaction. In the second PCR, sample barcodes and 2-4 random nucleotides were introduced via the M1S primer. Over 9.5 million TCR beta CDR3 reads were obtained for each mother, and millions of reads were obtained for each child. In both related and unrelated pairs, thymic selection shapes the output of TCR recombination in a similar way, with inherited differences having only a minor effect. Normalized repertoire overlap in related mother-child pairs was always slightly higher than in unrelated mother-child pairs, but the difference was never significant. No persistent microchimeric T cell clones were found, with a detection sensitivity of approximately 110 clones per million clonotypes. To look for features that set related mother-child pairs apart from unrelated individuals, the researchers ran deep NGS to compare the TCR beta repertoires of mothers and children. The mean age was roughly 36 +/- 4 years for the mothers and approximately 11 +/- 4 years for the children. Libraries were sequenced on Illumina HiSeq 2000 with 100+100 nt paired-end reads after adapter ligation with NEBNext reagents. To prevent cross-contamination, the mother and child libraries were prepared a month apart and were sequenced in separate runs. For each donor, between roughly 450,000 and 2,100,000 distinct TCR beta clonotypes were identified. Naive TCR beta clonotypes were estimated from low-frequency clonotypes matched to each donor's FACS-determined naive share, without sorting.

The sequencing input was blood. This sequence uses TRBV6-6 and TRBJ1-1; 12 bases in the junction line up with TRBD1. This TCR derives from a woman aged 40-49 years in good health. In nucleotide form, the sequence is TGTGCCAGCAGTTACTCGGGACAGGGGGCAGGGAACACTGAAGCTTTCTTT. Its coded protein is CASSYSGQGAGNTEAFF.